Listed below are T cell receptor beta chains from one sample, sequenced in a study of T cells in localized non-small cell lung cancer. TCRdb keeps only in-frame clones here, not all; method: immunoSEQ multiplex PCR. The top ten clones hold 6.5% to 8.5% of a sample with approximately 25,000 clones, about nine tenths of them seen once. Sequences were derived from peripheral blood, sampled before any cancer treatment. The source of these receptors is a woman aged 40-75 years with stage I lung adenocarcinoma. Both conserved end residues are part of each CDR3. A D gene is named only where the DNA matches it firmly. Clone sizes are given selectively: once, few, many, or a class where the clone is expanded.

CDR3 protein	CDR3 DNA	J gene	D gene	V gene	clone size
CASSQVYRTDYYTDTQYF	TGCGCCAGCAGCCAAGTTTACCGGACAGATTATTACACAGATACGCAGTATTTT	TRBJ2-3	NA	TRBV4-3	NA
CAWSTGGYTEAFF	TGTGCCTGGTCGACAGGGGGCTACACTGAAGCTTTCTTT	TRBJ1-1	TRBD1	TRBV30	NA
CASSTFRQPNTEAFF	TGTGCCAGCAGTACCTTCAGACAGCCGAACACTGAAGCTTTCTTT	TRBJ1-1	NA	TRBV28	NA
CASSLDREGEAFF	TGTGCCAGCAGCTTGGACAGGGAGGGTGAAGCTTTCTTT	TRBJ1-1	NA	TRBV5-4	once
CASSTNRKTSTDTQYF	TGTGCCAGCAGCACAAACCGGAAAACTAGCACAGATACGCAGTATTTT	TRBJ2-3	NA	TRBV2	NA
CASSRQGTLTGYEQFF	TGTGCCAGCAGTCGCCAGGGGACGCTTACGGGCTATGAGCAGTTCTTC	TRBJ2-1	NA	TRBV27	NA
CASTPTGPDTQYF	TGTGCCAGCACCCCGACAGGGCCAGATACGCAGTATTTT	TRBJ2-3	TRBD1	TRBV28	NA
CASSLSRSQGSTEAFF	TGTGCCAGCAGTTTATCGAGGTCGCAGGGCTCCACTGAAGCTTTCTTT	TRBJ1-1	NA	TRBV27	NA
CASSIKLDSEAFF	TGTGCCAGTAGTATAAAACTGGACAGTGAAGCTTTCTTT	TRBJ1-1	NA	TRBV19	NA
CASSLGTSTSEQYF	TGTGCCAGCAGTTTAGGGACCTCTACATCCGAGCAGTACTTC	TRBJ2-7	NA	TRBV28	NA
CASSPKKRDSYNEQFF	TGTGCCAGCTCACCAAAGAAGCGGGACTCCTACAATGAGCAGTTCTTC	TRBJ2-1	TRBD2	TRBV18	NA
CASSLGNTRYGYTF	TGTGCCAGCAGCTTAGGAAACACCCGCTATGGCTACACCTTC	TRBJ1-2	NA	TRBV7-8	once
CASSWQAYEQYF	TGTGCCAGCAGTTGGCAAGCCTACGAGCAGTACTTC	TRBJ2-7	NA	TRBV27	NA
CASSTVEGGPSYEQYF	TGTGCCAGCAGTACAGTCGAGGGCGGGCCATCCTACGAGCAGTACTTC	TRBJ2-7	NA	TRBV28	NA
CAWSIQETQYF	TGTGCCTGGAGCATCCAAGAGACCCAGTACTTC	TRBJ2-5	NA	TRBV30	NA
CASSLGTQGPDNEQFF	TGTGCCAGCAGTTTAGGGACCCAGGGGCCCGACAATGAGCAGTTCTTC	TRBJ2-1	NA	TRBV28	NA